The 6 T cell receptor beta chains below were found in one sample sequenced in a study of low-dose radiotherapy and immunotherapy resistance in tumors. TRAV- and TRBV-specific primers primed first-strand cDNA, covering alpha and beta chains. The authors ran 15 to 20 PCR cycles to amplify TCRs with a constant-region primer and V-primer adapter. TCRdb re-called the reads through MiXCR, storing one row per CDR3 protein. The sample lists approximately 80,000 distinct CDR3 sequences, less than 20% occurring once. Documented time point: after trial treatment. The treatment was: LDRT plus nivolumab, ipilimumab, low-dose cyclophosphamide and aspirin (RACIN trial). The sample consisted of PBMCs, taken after low-dose radiotherapy plus immunotherapy. The receptors shown here come from a male donor with prostate cancer.

This clonotype was observed many times. CDR3 DNA: TGCGCCAGCAGCCAAGTCATAAGCGGGGTTGTCCAGGAGACCCAGTACTTC. Protein: CASSQVISGVVQETQYF. This chain joins TRBV4-3 and TRBJ2-5; TRBD2 agrees at 7 bases. The CDR3 is made up of 17 amino acids. The germline gives CDR1 LGHNA, CDR2 YSLEER. J was trimmed by 5 bases and V by 1 base; bases with no gene match: 13.

This clonotype was recorded at least ten times. The chain couples TRBV23-1 to TRBJ1-5; TRBD1 might be the D (5 bases). TRBV23-1 is known as an ORF, though its function is uncertain. V was clipped by 4 bases and J by 8 bases, with 9 bases between them. This CDR3 has 12 amino acids. CDR3 coding DNA: TGCGCCAGCAGTCGGGGCGTGGAGCCCCAGCATTTT. It encodes CASSRGVEPQHF.

This clonotype was seen at least ten times. This sequence joins TRBV20-1 and TRBJ2-3, with 10 bases identical to TRBD2. Losses at the gene ends were 8 bases for V and 1 base for J; bases not matched to a gene: 6. The CDR3 totals 14 residues. Per the germline V gene, CDR1 is DFQATT and CDR2 is SNEGSKA (reference sequence). In DNA form, the CDR3 reads TGCAGTCCGCAAGGGACTAGCGGCACAGATACGCAGTATTTT. Translation gives CSPQGTSGTDTQYF.

This clonotype was counted ten times or more. The rearrangement joins TRBV6-6 to TRBJ2-1; D gene uncertain. There are 16 residues in the CDR3. From germline, CDR1 is MNHNY and CDR2 SVGAGI (reference sequence). The V and J ends lost 0 bases and 0 bases respectively, with 9 bases between them. DNA of the CDR3: TGTGCCAGCAGTTACTCGAGAGCTCTCTCCTACAATGAGCAGTTCTTC. It specifies CASSYSRALSYNEQFF.

The rearrangement links TRBV29-1 to TRBJ1-5, with TRBD1 identical over 7 bases. The CDR3 covers 13 residues. Losses at the gene ends were 8 bases for V and 4 bases for J; bases not matched to a gene: 8. The germline gives CDR1 SQVTM, CDR2 ANQGSEA. This chain's CDR3 is CSIVQGTNQPQHF. As DNA, the CDR3 is TGCAGCATTGTACAGGGGACAAATCAGCCCCAGCATTTT.

Many counts were recorded for this clonotype. This sequence joins TRBV28 and TRBJ2-7, with 8 bases identical to TRBD2. From germline, CDR1 is MDHEN and CDR2 SYDVKM. Losses at the gene ends were 5 bases for V and 4 bases for J; bases not matched to a gene: 10. The CDR3 has 15 amino acids. CDR3: CASSMGGVAGYEQYF. Written as DNA, the CDR3 is TGTGCCAGCAGTATGGGCGGGGTAGCGGGGTACGAGCAGTACTTC.